These 26 T cell receptor beta chains were sequenced from one sample in a study of blood T cell repertoires in COVID-19 (dated by TCRdb to the early 2020s). Preparation of the library involved the immunoSEQ multiplex PCR assay. TCRdb holds this immuneACCESS table with in-frame rearrangements only. Some clones are missing; in checked studies, unresolved V genes explain under half, and the rest has no known cause. The sample contains about 270,000 clones, around 90% of them found a single time. The ten largest clonotypes hold 2% to 2.5% of the sample. Sequenced sample: PBMCs or T cells enriched from blood (not recorded which). The source is a woman between 40 and 50 years old with acute COVID-19.

The chain joins TRBV18 to TRBJ1-1; D ambiguous. V shed 4 bases and J shed 4 bases, with 16 bases lying between them. The CDR3 consists of 15 residues. From germline, CDR1 is KGHSH and CDR2 LQKENI. CDR3 DNA: TGTGCCAGCTCACGCCCGGGTGTTATCGGCACTGAAGCTTTCTTT. It specifies CASSRPGVIGTEAFF.

The chain employs TRBV5-4 and TRBJ1-2, with a tentative D call TRBD1 (6 bases). V dropped 4 bases and J dropped 0 bases, with 13 bases sitting between them. The CDR3 length is 15 residues. CDR1 is SGHNT and CDR2 is YYREEE in the germline V gene (reference sequence). CDR3 DNA sequence: TGTGCCAGCAGCCCGGGACACGGTGCTAACTATGGCTACACCTTC. Protein: CASSPGHGANYGYTF.

This rearrangement joins TRBV24-1 to TRBJ2-7; D unclear. The CDR3 has 17 amino acids. Trimming took off 1 base at V and 0 bases at J, with 15 bases between the two ends. Germline CDR1 KGHDR, CDR2 SFDVKD. For the CDR3, the DNA is TGTGCCACCAGTGATTTATGCGAAGAGGTAAGCTCCTACGAGCAGTACTTC. Its translation is CATSDLCEEVSSYEQYF.

The chain combines TRBV7-3 with TRBJ2-3; 8 nucleotides match TRBD1. The CDR3 length is 14 residues. V lost 6 bases to trimming and J lost 3 bases; unmatched junction nucleotides: 5. From germline, CDR1 is SGHTA and CDR2 FQGTGA. The CDR3 nucleotides are TGTGCCAGCAGTCGGACAGGGCGAACAGATACGCAGTATTTT. Protein: CASSRTGRTDTQYF.

This rearrangement joins TRBV4-1 to TRBJ2-1; 11 bases are a match to TRBD2. The V gene end was trimmed by 3 bases and the J gene end by 12 bases; junction bases not matched to a gene: 10. This CDR3 spans 15 amino acids. The germline CDR1 and CDR2 sequences are MGHRA and YSYEKL. The CDR3 bases are TGCGCCAGCAGCCAGGGTAGCGGGGGGGCCTTTCGGCAGTTCTTC. It yields the protein CASSQGSGGAFRQFF.

The chain is built from TRBV2 and TRBJ1-2; 7 bases match TRBD1. Losses at the gene ends were 7 bases for V and 6 bases for J; bases not matched to a gene: 11. The CDR3 extends over 14 amino acids. Germline assignment: CDR1 SNHLY and CDR2 FYNNEI. In DNA form, the CDR3 reads TGTGCCAGCATGAGACAGGGAAAGAAGGATGGCTACACCTTC. Translating gives CASMRQGKKDGYTF. Drawing the rest from reference TRBV2 and TRBJ1-2, the complete variable domain is EPEVTQTPSHQVTQMGQEVILRCVPISNHLYFYWYRQILGQKVEFLVSFYNNEISEKSEIFDDQFSVERPDGSNFTLKIRSTKLEDSAMYFCASMRQGKKDGYTFGSGTRLTVV.

The chain carries TRBV30 and TRBJ1-4; 9 nucleotides agree with TRBD1. With 3 bases clipped from V and 2 bases from J, the junction kept 4 bases outside the gene matches. This CDR3 is built from 15 residues. Germline loops: CDR1 GTSNPN, CDR2 SVGIG (reference sequence). In nucleotides, the CDR3 is TGTGCCTGGAGCCGGGACAGGGTTACTAATGAAAAACTGTTTTTT. Protein: CAWSRDRVTNEKLFF. Variable domain in full (rest from reference TRBV30 and TRBJ1-4): SQTIHQWPATLVQPVGSPLSLECTVEGTSNPNLYWYRQAAGRGLQLLFYSVGIGQISSEVPQNLSASRPQDRQFILSSKKLLLSDSGFYLCAWSRDRVTNEKLFFGSGTQLSVL.

Only one count was recorded for this clone. This chain connects TRBV28 to TRBJ1-5, with D perhaps matching TRBD1 (5 bases). V was shortened by 2 bases and J by 0 bases, with 8 bases between the two germline ends. Germline V lookup: CDR1 MDHEN, CDR2 SYDVKM. The length of the CDR3 is 15 residues. The CDR3 region is CASSLVGGSNQPQHF. The CDR3 DNA sequence: TGTGCCAGCAGTTTAGTGGGGGGTAGCAATCAGCCCCAGCATTTT.

The rearrangement joins TRBV6-5 to TRBJ1-2, with 7 nucleotides matching TRBD1. The germline V gene encodes CDR1 MNHEY and CDR2 SVGAGI. The junction had 9 bases not matched to a gene; V was cut back by 6 bases and J by 8 bases. The CDR3 length is 13 residues. This chain's CDR3 is CASRRDRDLGYTF. DNA for the CDR3: TGTGCCAGCAGGAGAGACAGGGACCTAGGCTACACCTTC.

V gene TRBV7-8 combines with J gene TRBJ2-1; D is unclear. V lost 5 bases and J lost 6, with 8 bases in between. Looked up from germline, CDR1 is SGHVS and CDR2 is FQNEAQ. The CDR3 totals 12 residues. CDR3 coding DNA: TGTGCCAGCAGCCGCGACATCAATGAGCAGTTCTTC. The encoded protein is CASSRDINEQFF.

The genes are TRBV18 and TRBJ2-6; TRBD1 might be the D (5 bases). This CDR3 is 15 amino acids long. The V gene's germline CDR1 is KGHSH and CDR2 LQKENI. The V gene lost 3 bases and the J gene lost 4 bases, with 10 bases spanning the gap. CDR3 amino acids: CASSPQGIGANVLTF. Written as DNA, the CDR3 is TGTGCCAGCTCACCTCAGGGAATCGGGGCCAACGTCCTGACTTTC.

The chain is built from TRBV2 and TRBJ2-3, with D perhaps TRBD2 (6 bases). Trimming cost V 1 base and J 2 bases, with 13 bases left between them. Germline V lookup: CDR1 SNHLY, CDR2 FYNNEI. The CDR3 is 16 amino acids. The CDR3 here is CASSEGRGSITDTQYF. DNA for the CDR3: TGTGCCAGCAGTGAAGGGCGGGGCTCCATCACAGATACGCAGTATTTT.

V usage is TRBV18 and J usage is TRBJ1-6; TRBD1 might be the D (5 bases). This CDR3 is 16 amino acids long. V lost 6 bases and J lost 8, with 20 bases in between. Per germline, CDR1 KGHSH and CDR2 LQKENI. The chain's CDR3 is CASSKREGRPDSPLHF. CDR3 bases: TGTGCCAGCTCTAAACGAGAGGGGAGGCCGGATTCACCCCTCCACTTT.

This clone was picked up one time. This chain links TRBV6-5 with TRBJ2-5, with D possibly TRBD1 on 7 matching bases. Trimming removed 6 bases at V and 5 bases at J, with 16 bases between. This CDR3 has 14 residues. Germline CDR1 reads MNHEY; CDR2 reads SVGAGI. The DNA of the CDR3 is TGTGCCAGCAGCCCGACAGGGAGGATCGAGACCCAGTACTTC. Its protein is CASSPTGRIETQYF.

This clone showed up just once. The chain is built from TRBV6-2 or TRBV6-3 and TRBJ1-2, with 10 positions matching TRBD1. Trimming at V came to 6 bases and at J to 7 bases, leaving 5 bases not matched to a gene. This CDR3 has 13 residues. Germline-derived CDR1 and CDR2 are MNHEY and SVGEGT. For the CDR3, the DNA is TGTGCCAGCAGCCACGACAGGGGGCTTGGCTACACCTTC. This translates into CASSHDRGLGYTF.

The J gene is TRBJ1-1, the V gene TRBV18; D not resolved. The CDR3 is made up of 14 amino acids. CDR1 is KGHSH, CDR2 LQKENI, per germline. The V end lost 4 bases, the J end lost 4 bases, and 13 bases lay between the germline ends. The DNA of the CDR3 is TGTGCCAGCTCACAACAGCCCGGAGGCACTGAAGCTTTCTTT. As protein: CASSQQPGGTEAFF.

This clone was observed once. V is TRBV6-6 and J is TRBJ2-7; 8 bases are shared with TRBD2. There are 13 residues in the CDR3. In germline, CDR1 is MNHNY, CDR2 SVGAGI (reference sequence). Unmatched junction bases numbered 6, after V lost 7 bases and J lost 4 bases. The CDR3 coding sequence is TGTGCCAGCAAGGGGGGACTAGAATACGAGCAGTACTTC. Protein product: CASKGGLEYEQYF.

The chain recombines TRBV7-8 with TRBJ1-3; no clear D gene. V was pared by 7 bases and J by 0 bases, with 19 bases between. The CDR3 sequence is 17 residues long. Germline CDR1 SGHVS, CDR2 FQNEAQ. The CDR3 coding sequence is TGTGCCAGCAACAATGTACTCTGGAGGTACTCTGGAAACACCATATATTTT. As protein: CASNNVLWRYSGNTIYF.

The chain couples TRBV20-1 to TRBJ2-6; D call uncertain. The CDR3 covers 11 residues. CDR1 DFQATT and CDR2 SNEGSKA come from the germline V gene (reference sequence). Trimming stripped 0 bases from V and 19 bases from J, with 13 bases between. The CDR3 spells CSARDNGPLTF. CDR3 sequence (DNA): TGCAGTGCTAGAGATAATGGCCCCTTAACTTTC.

The V call is TRBV4-2, the J call TRBJ1-6; D is unresolved. Germline values: CDR1 LGHNA, CDR2 YNFKEQ. The CDR3 extends over 17 amino acids. The V and J ends lost 2 bases and 9 bases respectively, with 20 bases between them. The DNA of the CDR3 is TGTGCCAGCAGCCAAAACTGGCGCGGGTCAGATAGTTCACCCCTCCACTTT. Its translation: CASSQNWRGSDSSPLHF.

The chain joins TRBV19 to TRBJ2-2, with D perhaps TRBD1 (6 bases). Trimming cost V 5 bases and J 5 bases, with 18 bases left between them. The length of the CDR3 is 16 residues. Germline V lookup: CDR1 LNHDA, CDR2 SQIVND (reference sequence). This CDR3 is CASSPDQQGLTGELFF. DNA for the CDR3: TGTGCCAGTAGTCCCGACCAACAGGGTTTGACCGGGGAGCTGTTTTTT.

This sequence joins TRBV9 and TRBJ1-2, with D hard to call. The CDR3 sequence is 15 residues long. CDR1 SGDLS and CDR2 YYNGEE come from the germline V gene. The V and J ends lost 0 bases and 0 bases respectively, with 9 bases between them. This CDR3 is CASSVDPSPNYGYTF. The CDR3 DNA sequence: TGTGCCAGCAGCGTAGATCCGAGTCCTAACTATGGCTACACCTTC.

The chain carries TRBV28 and TRBJ2-5, with TRBD2 matching over 8 bases. Germline V gene data show CDR1 as MDHEN and CDR2 as SYDVKM. This CDR3 contains 15 residues. V trimming: 2 bases; J trimming: 5 bases; junction bases outside the gene matches: 7. CDR3 nucleotides: TGTGCCAGCAGTTTAGCGGGACTAGGGGCGGAGACCCAGTACTTC. As protein: CASSLAGLGAETQYF.

This chain joins TRBV18 and TRBJ2-1, with 9 bases aligning to TRBD2. Germline V gene data show CDR1 as KGHSH and CDR2 as LQKENI. CDR3 length: 15 residues. V dropped 6 bases and J dropped 6; count of bases not matched to a gene: 9. This CDR3 is CASSNRGLASNEQFF. The CDR3 nucleotides read TGTGCCAGCTCGAATCGTGGACTAGCGAGCAATGAGCAGTTCTTC. Supplemented by reference TRBV18 and TRBJ2-1, the full variable domain reads NAGVMQNPRHLVRRRGQEARLRCSPMKGHSHVYWYRQLPEEGLKFMVYLQKENIIDESGMPKERFSAEFPKEGPSILRIQQVVRGDSAAYFCASSNRGLASNEQFFGPGTRLTVL.

The chain joins TRBV24-1 to TRBJ1-2; D unresolved. The length of the CDR3 is 13 residues. The ends were cut back, 5 bases at V and 8 bases at J, with 14 bases in the middle. Germline CDR1 and CDR2: KGHDR and SFDVKD. The DNA of the CDR3 is TGTGCCACCAGTGTTCCGGGGTCGTACGGCTACACCTTC. It codes for CATSVPGSYGYTF.

The chain is built from TRBV24-1 and TRBJ2-1; weak D call: TRBD2 (6 bases). This CDR3 is 14 amino acids long. Germline CDR1 and CDR2: KGHDR and SFDVKD. Trimming took off 7 bases at V and 3 bases at J, with 12 bases between the two ends. CDR3 coding DNA: TGTGCCACCAGCGCTGGAGGGAGCTACAATGAGCAGTTCTTC. This gives the protein CATSAGGSYNEQFF.